This T cell receptor (beta chain) was identified in a study of blood T cell repertoires in COVID-19. Study overall: Whether acute or convalescent, the COVID-19 samples came from the United States, Italy and Spain.

V lost 4 bases and J lost 4; bases outside the gene matches: 7. The CDR3 contains 16 residues. From germline, CDR1 is SGHRS and CDR2 YFSETQ. Generated by immunoSEQ multiplex PCR, the TCRdb table keeps only in-frame clones and is missing some. The sample consists of some 190,000 clones, approximately 80% of them appearing once. Sequencing was carried out using PBMCs or T cells enriched from blood (not recorded which). This TCR derives from a man aged 30-40 years with acute COVID-19. The chain carries TRBV5-1 and TRBJ2-1, with TRBD2 matching 11 bases. The CDR3 reads CASSPQLAGGYNEQFF. Written as DNA, the CDR3 is TGCGCCAGCAGCCCACAATTAGCGGGGGGGTACAATGAGCAGTTCTTC.